This is a list of T cell receptor beta chains from one sample in a study of cytomegalovirus exposure and HLA in healthy donors. Produced via immunoSEQ multiplex PCR; TCRdb's table is partial and in-frame only. The sample contains approximately 170,000 clones, 60% to 80% of which appear only once. Material: PBMCs. The receptors stem from a middle-aged man in good health and CMV-seronegative. CDR3s include the opening cysteine and the closing phenylalanine or tryptophan. Fields, in order: J gene, V gene, CDR3 length, CDR3 protein.

TRBJ2-4 TRBV7-2 19 CASSPSTLAGPLAKNIQYF
TRBJ2-7 TRBV7-2 16 CASSSVTGSARDDQYF
TRBJ1-1 TRBV6-5 11 CATGRDTEAFF
- TRBV6-5 13 CASIGQSSYEQYF
TRBJ2-4 TRBV7-9 17 CASSREAGESQENIQYF
TRBJ2-1 TRBV25-1 15 CASNLAGGAYNEQFF
TRBJ1-1 TRBV27 17 CASTDRDRGFDPKGAFF
TRBJ2-6 TRBV9 17 CASSGGQGWSGANVLTF
TRBJ1-5 TRBV27 13 CASSLRVDQPQHF
- TRBV9 15 CASSKLAEMTGEQYF
TRBJ2-2 TRBV7-7 15 CASSLGTSNTGELFF
TRBJ2-7 TRBV30 12 CAWTSGPPRQYF
TRBJ1-1 TRBV7-9 15 CASKIAGKGNTEAFF
TRBJ2-7 TRBV7-8 17 CASSERSSRDVSYEQYF
TRBJ1-3 TRBV6-5 13 CASHVGAGNTIYF
TRBJ2-3 TRBV21-1 16 CASWVTARGLTDTQYF
TRBJ2-5 TRBV7-9 14 CASSLGTGGETQYF
TRBJ1-1 TRBV19 13 CASTETGVTEAFF
TRBJ2-1 TRBV2 12 CASATGFNEQFF
TRBJ2-3 TRBV2 16 CASSGPTRTSTDTQYF
TRBJ1-6 TRBV5-1 15 CASSLEGGRDSPLHF
TRBJ1-5 TRBV6-5 13 CASSESIRGPQHF
TRBJ1-1 TRBV5-6 14 CASSRDRGSTEAFF
TRBJ2-7 TRBV5-1 17 CASSLARPRDRGGEQYF
TRBJ2-2 TRBV19 15 CASRTSGRWAGELFF
TRBJ2-7 TRBV6-6 14 CASSYVGQGDEQYF
TRBJ1-5 TRBV6-5 14 CASRTTGSNQPQHF
TRBJ2-7 TRBV7-9 17 CASSSEARTQTSYEQYF
TRBJ2-5 TRBV2 13 CASILDTQETQYF
TRBJ2-7 TRBV5-4 16 CASTERLAGGPDEQYF
TRBJ2-7 TRBV1 16 CTSSQGETDSSYEQYF
TRBJ2-1 TRBV11-2 15 CASTRAGYPTHEQFF
TRBJ2-3 TRBV5-5 15 CASSLVSGGKDTQYF
TRBJ1-1 TRBV27 13 CASNEGQGREAFF
TRBJ2-5 TRBV6-5 13 CASSAQGAEAQYF
- TRBV9 16 CASSEGLASRSYEQYF
TRBJ1-1 TRBV7-9 15 CASSLGQGMNTEAFF
TRBJ1-4 TRBV6-6 12 CASSYSQEKLFF
TRBJ2-3 TRBV5-8 18 CASSLVGWGAGGPDMQYF
TRBJ1-2 TRBV7-9 14 CSSSPSVRNYGYTF
- TRBV6-5 15 CASSYWGGGNYEQYF
TRBJ2-7 TRBV7-6 14 CASSLGVLSYEQYF
TRBJ2-3 TRBV7-2 14 CASSPRASTDTQYF
TRBJ2-3 TRBV11-2 17 CASSLGVSGGITDTQYF
TRBJ2-1 TRBV5-1 17 CASSGAGLAGGPNEQFF
TRBJ2-5 TRBV4-3 16 CASSQDWRGPRETQYF
TRBJ2-3 TRBV11-3 14 CASSLEQGTDTQYF